This T cell receptor beta chain was sequenced during a study of human T cells and chemical hapten exposure. The time point was: pre-sensitization, week 0. Documented treatment: therapeutic diphenylcyclopropenone sensitization with weekly scalp DPC. The CDR3 contains 15 residues. Germline CDR1 SGHAT, CDR2 FQNNGV. V was cut by 5 bases and J by 2 bases, with 10 bases left in between. A single record per CDR3 protein comes from TCRdb applying MiXCR to the RACE reads. The profile shows a few hundred thousand distinct CDR3 sequences, 5.5% of them singletons. The TCR sequence derives from a woman aged 18-30 years with alopecia areata. Some clones in this sample may be carry-over from other donors' samples. The source material was whole blood, sampled in connection with sensitization to the hapten diphenylcyclopropenone (DPC). V and J are TRBV11-2 and TRBJ2-6; TRBD1 might be the D (5 bases). In DNA form, the CDR3 reads TGTGCCAGCAGCAGATCCAGGGCTGGGGCCAACGTCCTGACTTTC. This codes for CASSRSRAGANVLTF.